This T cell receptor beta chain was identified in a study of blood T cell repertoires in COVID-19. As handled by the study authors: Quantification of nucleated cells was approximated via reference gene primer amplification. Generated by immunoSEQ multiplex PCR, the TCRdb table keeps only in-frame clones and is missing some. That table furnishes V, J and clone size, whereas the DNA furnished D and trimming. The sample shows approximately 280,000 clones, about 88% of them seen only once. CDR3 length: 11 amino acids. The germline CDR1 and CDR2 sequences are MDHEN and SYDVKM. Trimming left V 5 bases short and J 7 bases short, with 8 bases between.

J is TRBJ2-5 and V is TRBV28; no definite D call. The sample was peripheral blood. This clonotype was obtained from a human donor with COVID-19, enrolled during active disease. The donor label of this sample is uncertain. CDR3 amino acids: CASSRHPTQYF. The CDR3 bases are TGTGCCAGCAGTAGACATCCGACCCAGTACTTC.